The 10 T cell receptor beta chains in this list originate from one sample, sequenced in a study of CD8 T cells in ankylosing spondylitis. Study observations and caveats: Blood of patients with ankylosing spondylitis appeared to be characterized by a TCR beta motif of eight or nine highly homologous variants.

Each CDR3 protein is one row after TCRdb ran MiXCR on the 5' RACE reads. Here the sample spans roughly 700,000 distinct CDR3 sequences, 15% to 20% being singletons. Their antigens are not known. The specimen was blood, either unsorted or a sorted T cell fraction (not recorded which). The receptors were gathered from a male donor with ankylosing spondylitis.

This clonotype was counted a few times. CDR3 in DNA: TGTGCCACCAGCAGAGATGACAGGGAGGACACTGAAGCTTTCTTT. Translating it yields CATSRDDREDTEAFF. The chain joins TRBV15 to TRBJ1-1, with 7 bases matching TRBD1. The CDR3 extends over 15 amino acids. Trimming cost V 0 bases and J 3 bases; bases outside gene matches: 4. Looked up from germline, CDR1 is LNHNV and CDR2 is YYDKDF (reference sequence).

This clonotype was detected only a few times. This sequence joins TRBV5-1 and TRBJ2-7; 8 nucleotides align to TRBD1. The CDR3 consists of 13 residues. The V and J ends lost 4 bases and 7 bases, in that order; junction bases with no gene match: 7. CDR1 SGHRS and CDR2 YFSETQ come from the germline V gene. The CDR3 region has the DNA TGCGCCAGCAGCCCTCAGGGGGCTAGGGAGCAGTACTTC. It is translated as CASSPQGAREQYF.

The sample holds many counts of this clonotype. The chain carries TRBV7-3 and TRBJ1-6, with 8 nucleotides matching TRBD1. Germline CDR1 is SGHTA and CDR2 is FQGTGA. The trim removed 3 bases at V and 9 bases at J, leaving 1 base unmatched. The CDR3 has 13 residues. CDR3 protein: CASSFDRGSPLHF. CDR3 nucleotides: TGTGCCAGCAGCTTTGACAGGGGTTCACCCCTCCACTTT.

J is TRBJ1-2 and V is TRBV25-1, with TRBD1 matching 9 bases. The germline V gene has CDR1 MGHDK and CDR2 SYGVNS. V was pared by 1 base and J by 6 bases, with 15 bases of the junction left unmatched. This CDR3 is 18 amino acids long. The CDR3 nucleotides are TGTGCCAGCAGTGAATCGGCACAGGGGGCCTACAGACATGATGGCTACACCTTC. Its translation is CASSESAQGAYRHDGYTF.

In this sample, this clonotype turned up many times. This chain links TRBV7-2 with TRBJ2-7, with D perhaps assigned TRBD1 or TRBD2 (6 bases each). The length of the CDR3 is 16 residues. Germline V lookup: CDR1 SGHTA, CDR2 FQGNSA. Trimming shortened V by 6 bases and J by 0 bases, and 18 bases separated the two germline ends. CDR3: CASSLIGGSSSYEQYF. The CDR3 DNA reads TGTGCCAGCAGTTTAATCGGGGGCAGTAGCTCCTACGAGCAGTACTTC. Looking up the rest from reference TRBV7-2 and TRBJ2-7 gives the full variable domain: GAGVSQSPSNKVTEKGKDVELRCDPISGHTALYWYRQSLGQGLEFLIYFQGNSAPDKSGLPSDRFSAERTGGSVSTLTIQRTQQEDSAVYLCASSLIGGSSSYEQYFGPGTRLTVT.

The CDR3 sequence is CATSRDRDRVAKAFF. In nucleotides, the CDR3 is TGTGCCACCAGCAGAGATCGGGACAGGGTAGCAAAAGCTTTCTTT. The chain is built from TRBV15 and TRBJ1-1, with 9 bases fitting TRBD1. The germline CDR1 and CDR2 sequences are LNHNV and YYDKDF (reference sequence). V gave up 0 bases and J gave up 9 bases; unmatched junction bases: 8. The CDR3 extends over 15 amino acids. Supplemented by reference TRBV15 and TRBJ1-1, the full variable domain reads DAMVIQNPRYQVTQFGKPVTLSCSQTLNHNVMYWYQQKSSQAPKLLFHYYDKDFNNEADTPDNFQSRRPNTSFCFLDIRSPGLGDTAMYLCATSRDRDRVAKAFFGQGTRLTVV.

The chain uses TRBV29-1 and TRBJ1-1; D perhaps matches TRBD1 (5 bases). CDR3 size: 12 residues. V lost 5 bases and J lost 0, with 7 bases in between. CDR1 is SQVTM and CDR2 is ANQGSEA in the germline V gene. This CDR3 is CSVQTVNTEAFF. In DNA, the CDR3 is TGCAGCGTTCAGACAGTGAACACTGAAGCTTTCTTT.

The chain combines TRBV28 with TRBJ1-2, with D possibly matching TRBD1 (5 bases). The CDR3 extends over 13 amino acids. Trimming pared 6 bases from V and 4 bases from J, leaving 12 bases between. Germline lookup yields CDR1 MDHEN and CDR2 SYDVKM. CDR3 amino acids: CASSPRAPYGYTF. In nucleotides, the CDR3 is TGTGCCAGCAGCCCCAGGGCCCCCTATGGCTACACCTTC.

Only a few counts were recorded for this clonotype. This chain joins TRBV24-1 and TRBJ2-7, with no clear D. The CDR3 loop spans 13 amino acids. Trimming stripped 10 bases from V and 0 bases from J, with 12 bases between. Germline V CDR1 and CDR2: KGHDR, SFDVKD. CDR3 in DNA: TGTGCCACTTCAGAGCGCTTCTCCTACGAGCAGTACTTC. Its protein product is CATSERFSYEQYF.

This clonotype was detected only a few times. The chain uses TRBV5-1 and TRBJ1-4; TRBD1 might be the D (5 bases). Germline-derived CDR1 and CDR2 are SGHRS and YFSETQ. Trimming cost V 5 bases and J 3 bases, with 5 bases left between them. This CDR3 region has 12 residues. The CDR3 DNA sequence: TGCGCCAGCAGGGGACCTAATGAAAAACTGTTTTTT. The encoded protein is CASRGPNEKLFF.